Listed below are T cell receptor beta chains from one sample, sequenced in a study of cytomegalovirus exposure and HLA in healthy donors. Repertoires were generated with immunoSEQ multiplex PCR, while TCRdb's copy carries only in-frame clones and drops some. Among about 70,000 clones listed, 80% to 95% were seen once. The sample comprised PBMCs. Receptors were obtained from a man between 18 and 35 years old in good health and CMV-seropositive. CDR3s include the opening cysteine and the closing phenylalanine or tryptophan. A D gene is named only where the DNA matches it firmly. Clone size appears in some rows only: once, few, many, or a class for an expanded clone.

size | D | J | V | CDR3 | DNA
. | TRBD2 | TRBJ2-5 | TRBV5-1 | CASSLMEREQETQYF | TGCGCCAGCAGCCTTATGGAGCGGGAGCAAGAGACCCAGTACTTC
. | TRBD2 | TRBJ2-1 | TRBV5-4 | CASSLTLAGGNEQFF | TGTGCCAGCAGCTTGACGCTAGCGGGAGGAAATGAGCAGTTCTTC
. | . | TRBJ2-4 | TRBV28 | CASSLAGTKNIQYF | TGTGCCAGCAGTTTGGCCGGGACCAAAAACATTCAGTACTTC
. | . | TRBJ2-1 | TRBV29-1 | CSVEEESPEQFF | TGCAGCGTTGAAGAAGAAAGCCCCGAGCAGTTCTTC
. | . | TRBJ2-3 | TRBV30 | CAWRVGLAPTDTQYF | TGTGCCTGGAGGGTTGGGCTAGCACCTACAGATACGCAGTATTTT
. | . | TRBJ2-1 | TRBV2 | CASNRYNEQFF | TGTGCCAGCAATCGGTACAATGAGCAGTTCTTC
few | TRBD2 | TRBJ2-7 | TRBV29-1 | CSAGTSGYEQYF | TGCAGCGCCGGGACTAGCGGGTACGAGCAGTACTTC
. | . | TRBJ2-3 | TRBV6-4 | CASSDSTSGPDTQYF | TGTGCCAGCAGTGACTCGACTAGTGGCCCAGATACGCAGTATTTT
. | TRBD1 | TRBJ1-1 | TRBV5-4 | CASSFRGTEAFF | TGTGCCAGCAGCTTCAGGGGGACTGAAGCTTTCTTT
. | . | TRBJ2-1 | TRBV6-5 | CASSQSGSQYNEQFF | TGTGCCAGCAGTCAGTCCGGGAGTCAGTACAATGAGCAGTTCTTC
. | . | TRBJ1-4 | TRBV15 | CATSRAIGRTNEKLFF | TGTGCCACCAGCAGAGCTATCGGTCGTACTAATGAAAAACTGTTTTTT
. | TRBD1 | TRBJ1-5 | TRBV6-5 | CASSPLGQTNQPQHF | TGTGCCAGCAGTCCGCTGGGACAGACCAATCAGCCCCAGCATTTT
once | TRBD1 | TRBJ1-2 | TRBV27 | CASSPRGQAALGYGYTF | TGTGCCAGCAGTCCCCGGGGACAGGCGGCCCTTGGATATGGCTACACCTTC
. | . | TRBJ2-3 | TRBV28 | CASATPQGDTQYF | TGTGCCAGCGCTACTCCGCAGGGAGATACGCAGTATTTT
. | . | TRBJ1-2 | TRBV19 | CASRSTAYGYTF | TGTGCCAGTCGTTCGACAGCCTATGGCTACACCTTC
. | TRBD2 | TRBJ2-2 | TRBV28 | CASGLAGVGGELFF | TGTGCCAGCGGACTAGCGGGAGTGGGCGGGGAGCTGTTTTTT
. | . | TRBJ2-5 | TRBV30 | CAWTSSPREAQETQYF | TGTGCCTGGACTAGTTCGCCGAGGGAGGCCCAAGAGACCCAGTACTTC
once | . | TRBJ1-1 | TRBV1 | CTSSQGLGGSTGEMNTEAFF | TGCACCAGCAGCCAAGGTTTGGGTGGCTCGACAGGCGAAATGAACACTGAAGCTTTCTTT
once | . | TRBJ1-1 | TRBV18 | CASSPRPDGTEAFF | TGTGCCAGCTCACCGAGGCCGGATGGGACTGAAGCTTTCTTT
. | TRBD1 | TRBJ2-7 | TRBV18 | CASSPQINRGYYEQYF | TGTGCCAGCTCACCGCAGATAAACAGGGGGTACTACGAGCAGTACTTC
. | TRBD2 | TRBJ2-2 | TRBV5-1 | CASSFTASGNTGELFF | TGCGCCAGCAGCTTTACAGCTAGCGGGAACACCGGGGAGCTGTTTTTT
. | TRBD1 | TRBJ2-7 | TRBV28 | CASRTGTGLSYEQYF | TGTGCCAGCAGGACCGGGACAGGGCTGTCCTACGAGCAGTACTTC
. | . | TRBJ2-3 | TRBV5-1 | CASSSLSGSTDTQYF | TGCGCCAGCAGCTCCCTTTCGGGAAGCACAGATACGCAGTATTTT
. | TRBD2 | TRBJ2-2 | TRBV9 | CASRGEGHTGELFF | TGTGCCAGCAGGGGGGAGGGCCACACCGGGGAGCTGTTTTTT
. | TRBD1 | TRBJ1-2 | TRBV5-1 | CASSIDRDYGYTF | TGCGCCAGCAGCATCGACAGGGACTATGGCTACACCTTC
. | TRBD2 | TRBJ2-1 | TRBV11-3 | CASSGYGEGEQFF | TGTGCCAGCAGCGGATACGGGGAGGGTGAGCAGTTCTTC
. | TRBD1 | TRBJ1-5 | TRBV5-1 | CASSLRDRSDPQHF | TGCGCCAGCAGCCTACGGGACAGGTCGGATCCCCAGCATTTT
. | . | TRBJ2-7 | TRBV4-1 | CASSQVVTDLSEQYF | TGCGCCAGCAGCCAAGTTGTAACAGACCTCTCCGAGCAGTACTTC
. | TRBD1 | TRBJ2-7 | TRBV15 | CATSRALTGTASYEQYF | TGTGCCACCAGCAGAGCTCTGACCGGGACAGCCTCCTACGAGCAGTACTTC